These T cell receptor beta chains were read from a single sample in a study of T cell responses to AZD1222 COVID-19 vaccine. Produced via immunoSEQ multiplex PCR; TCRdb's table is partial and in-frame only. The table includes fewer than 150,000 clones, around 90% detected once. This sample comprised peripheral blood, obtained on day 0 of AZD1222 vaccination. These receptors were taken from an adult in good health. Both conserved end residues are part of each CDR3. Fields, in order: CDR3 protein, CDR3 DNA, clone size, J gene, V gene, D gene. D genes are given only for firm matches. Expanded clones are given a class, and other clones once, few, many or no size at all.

CDR3 protein: CASSPRGGDEKLFF
CDR3 DNA: TGCGCCAGCAGCCCGAGGGGGGGGGATGAAAAACTGTTTTTT
clone size: once
J gene: TRBJ1-4
V gene: TRBV4-1
D gene: .

CDR3 protein: CASSLPQGAWDEQYF
CDR3 DNA: TGTGCCAGCAGTCTACCTCAGGGGGCGTGGGACGAGCAGTACTTC
clone size: .
J gene: TRBJ2-7
V gene: TRBV28
D gene: TRBD1

CDR3 protein: CASSLGDRENAEAFF
CDR3 DNA: TGTGCCAGCAGCTTGGGGGACAGAGAGAACGCTGAAGCTTTCTTT
clone size: .
J gene: TRBJ1-1
V gene: TRBV5-8
D gene: TRBD1

CDR3 protein: CASSPAARRGTEAFF
CDR3 DNA: TGCGCCAGCAGCCCAGCCGCACGCAGGGGCACTGAAGCTTTCTTT
clone size: .
J gene: TRBJ1-1
V gene: TRBV5-1
D gene: .

CDR3 protein: CATSDSRGAFRDGYTF
CDR3 DNA: TGTGCCACCAGTGATTCTCGGGGGGCGTTTAGGGATGGCTACACCTTC
clone size: .
J gene: TRBJ1-2
V gene: TRBV24-1
D gene: .

CDR3 protein: CASSHMGRNQPQHF
CDR3 DNA: TGCGCCAGCAGCCATATGGGAAGGAATCAGCCCCAGCATTTT
clone size: many
J gene: TRBJ1-5
V gene: TRBV4-1
D gene: .

CDR3 protein: CASSVGGSVNSPLHF
CDR3 DNA: TGTGCCAGCAGCGTAGGGGGGTCAGTCAATTCACCCCTCCACTTT
clone size: .
J gene: TRBJ1-6
V gene: TRBV9
D gene: .

CDR3 protein: CASSLLPPGTQYF
CDR3 DNA: TGTGCCAGCAGCTTACTCCCTCCTGGGACCCAGTACTTC
clone size: .
J gene: TRBJ2-5
V gene: TRBV7-8
D gene: .

CDR3 protein: CASSPSDRLYNEQFF
CDR3 DNA: TGTGCCAGCAGTCCGTCGGACCGCCTTTACAATGAGCAGTTCTTC
clone size: .
J gene: TRBJ2-1
V gene: TRBV28
D gene: .

CDR3 protein: CAWRKGAVGEKLFF
CDR3 DNA: TGTGCCTGGAGGAAGGGAGCAGTGGGAGAAAAACTGTTTTTT
clone size: .
J gene: TRBJ1-4
V gene: TRBV30
D gene: .

CDR3 protein: CASTKRQGRGVREKLFF
CDR3 DNA: TGTGCCAGCACGAAACGACAGGGTCGGGGGGTGAGAGAAAAACTGTTTTTT
clone size: .
J gene: TRBJ1-4
V gene: TRBV27
D gene: TRBD1

CDR3 protein: CASSLDGQGRTEAFF
CDR3 DNA: TGCGCCAGCAGCTTGGACGGGCAGGGGAGGACTGAAGCTTTCTTT
clone size: .
J gene: TRBJ1-1
V gene: TRBV5-1
D gene: .

CDR3 protein: CAISERPGETGELFF
CDR3 DNA: TGTGCCATCAGTGAGCGTCCAGGGGAGACCGGGGAGCTGTTTTTT
clone size: .
J gene: TRBJ2-2
V gene: TRBV10-3
D gene: .

CDR3 protein: CASSPRPGLAGGRSFF
CDR3 DNA: TGTGCCAGCAGCCCACGTCCCGGACTAGCGGGGGGGCGTTCGTTCTTC
clone size: .
J gene: TRBJ2-1
V gene: TRBV27
D gene: TRBD2

CDR3 protein: CASSVNRRQNTGELFF
CDR3 DNA: TGTGCCAGCAGCGTAAACAGACGACAGAACACCGGGGAGCTGTTTTTT
clone size: .
J gene: TRBJ2-2
V gene: TRBV7-9
D gene: .

CDR3 protein: CASSLTPDAAYEQYF
CDR3 DNA: TGTGCCAGCAGCTTGACCCCGGACGCGGCCTACGAGCAGTACTTC
clone size: .
J gene: TRBJ2-7
V gene: TRBV13
D gene: .

CDR3 protein: CASARGPNNSPLHF
CDR3 DNA: TGTGCCAGCGCTCGCGGACCCAATAATTCACCCCTCCACTTT
clone size: .
J gene: TRBJ1-6
V gene: TRBV6-5
D gene: .

CDR3 protein: CASSAGGTTYEQYF
CDR3 DNA: TGTGCCAGCAGTGCGGGGGGCACAACCTACGAGCAGTACTTC
clone size: .
J gene: TRBJ2-7
V gene: TRBV28
D gene: TRBD2

CDR3 protein: CASSQAVHTGADGYTF
CDR3 DNA: TGTGCCAGCAGCCAAGCGGTACACACAGGGGCGGATGGCTACACCTTC
clone size: .
J gene: TRBJ1-2
V gene: TRBV3-1/TRBV3-2
D gene: TRBD1

CDR3 protein: CASSLVDRLYGYTF
CDR3 DNA: TGTGCCAGCAGTTTGGTCGACAGGCTCTATGGCTACACCTTC
clone size: .
J gene: TRBJ1-2
V gene: TRBV28
D gene: .

CDR3 protein: CATAQGRDYEQYF
CDR3 DNA: TGTGCCACCGCCCAGGGACGCGATTACGAGCAGTACTTC
clone size: .
J gene: TRBJ2-7
V gene: TRBV15
D gene: .

CDR3 protein: CASSLMGQGSSGNTIYF
CDR3 DNA: TGCGCCAGCAGCTTGATGGGACAGGGGAGCTCTGGAAACACCATATATTTT
clone size: .
J gene: TRBJ1-3
V gene: TRBV5-1
D gene: TRBD1

CDR3 protein: CASSSQGDGQPQHF
CDR3 DNA: TGTGCCAGCAGCTCACAGGGGGATGGACAGCCCCAGCATTTT
clone size: .
J gene: TRBJ1-5
V gene: TRBV7-8
D gene: TRBD1

CDR3 protein: CASSHLGDLINTQYF
CDR3 DNA: TGCGCCAGCAGCCACCTGGGGGACCTCATTAATACGCAGTATTTT
clone size: .
J gene: TRBJ2-3
V gene: TRBV4-1
D gene: .

CDR3 protein: CASSLALSGGADEQFF
CDR3 DNA: TGTGCCAGCAGCTTAGCGCTTAGCGGGGGGGCCGATGAGCAGTTCTTC
clone size: .
J gene: TRBJ2-1
V gene: TRBV7-2
D gene: TRBD2

CDR3 protein: CASSPPTGGPGELFF
CDR3 DNA: TGTGCCAGCAGTCCTCCTACAGGGGGCCCCGGGGAGCTGTTTTTT
clone size: .
J gene: TRBJ2-2
V gene: TRBV6-5
D gene: TRBD1

CDR3 protein: CATQPWGGVIYEQYF
CDR3 DNA: TGTGCCACCCAGCCATGGGGGGGGGTTATCTACGAGCAGTACTTC
clone size: .
J gene: TRBJ2-7
V gene: TRBV7-9
D gene: TRBD2

CDR3 protein: CASSQDRYEQYF
CDR3 DNA: TGTGCCAGCAGTCAGGACAGATACGAGCAGTACTTC
clone size: large
J gene: TRBJ2-7
V gene: TRBV6-2/TRBV6-3
D gene: .

CDR3 protein: CASSLVTGGGLNTEAFF
CDR3 DNA: TGCGCCAGCAGCTTGGTTACAGGGGGCGGTTTGAACACTGAAGCTTTCTTT
clone size: .
J gene: TRBJ1-1
V gene: TRBV5-1
D gene: TRBD1

CDR3 protein: CASSLGAGEQFF
CDR3 DNA: TGTGCCAGCAGCTTAGGGGCGGGAGAGCAGTTCTTC
clone size: .
J gene: TRBJ2-1
V gene: TRBV7-9
D gene: .

CDR3 protein: CSVGRVRNTEAFF
CDR3 DNA: TGCAGCGTTGGAAGGGTTAGGAACACTGAAGCTTTCTTT
clone size: .
J gene: TRBJ1-1
V gene: TRBV29-1
D gene: .

CDR3 protein: CSVENREVYGYTF
CDR3 DNA: TGCAGCGTTGAGAACAGGGAGGTGTATGGCTACACCTTC
clone size: .
J gene: TRBJ1-2
V gene: TRBV29-1
D gene: .

CDR3 protein: CASSLGTSGVEQFF
CDR3 DNA: TGTGCCAGCAGTCTAGGGACTAGCGGGGTTGAGCAGTTCTTC
clone size: .
J gene: TRBJ2-1
V gene: TRBV6-5
D gene: TRBD2

CDR3 protein: CATMGTYEQYF
CDR3 DNA: TGTGCCACCATGGGGACATACGAGCAGTACTTC
clone size: .
J gene: TRBJ2-7
V gene: TRBV28
D gene: .

CDR3 protein: CASSLGGASYEQYF
CDR3 DNA: TGTGCCAGCAGCCTGGGGGGGGCGAGCTACGAGCAGTACTTC
clone size: .
J gene: TRBJ2-7
V gene: TRBV7-6
D gene: .

CDR3 protein: CASSEFLGAGYGYTF
CDR3 DNA: TGTGCCAGCAGTGAATTTTTGGGGGCAGGCTATGGCTACACCTTC
clone size: .
J gene: TRBJ1-2
V gene: TRBV6-1
D gene: .

CDR3 protein: CASSKPQGVRNSPLHF
CDR3 DNA: TGCGCCAGCAGTAAACCACAGGGCGTTAGAAATTCACCCCTCCACTTT
clone size: .
J gene: TRBJ1-6
V gene: TRBV10-2
D gene: .

CDR3 protein: CASSILAGGNEQFF
CDR3 DNA: TGTGCCAGTAGTATCTTAGCGGGGGGTAATGAGCAGTTCTTC
clone size: .
J gene: TRBJ2-1
V gene: TRBV19
D gene: TRBD2

CDR3 protein: CASSFRGQGKAEAFF
CDR3 DNA: TGTGCCAGCAGCTTCAGAGGACAGGGGAAGGCTGAAGCTTTCTTT
clone size: once
J gene: TRBJ1-1
V gene: TRBV7-9
D gene: TRBD1

CDR3 protein: CASSPEGGTEAFF
CDR3 DNA: TGTGCCAGCAGCCCCGAGGGGGGCACTGAAGCTTTCTTT
clone size: few
J gene: TRBJ1-1
V gene: TRBV5-6
D gene: .

CDR3 protein: CASTLSTGNSPLHF
CDR3 DNA: TGTGCCAGTACCCTCTCAACTGGAAATTCACCCCTCCACTTT
clone size: .
J gene: TRBJ1-6
V gene: TRBV19
D gene: .

CDR3 protein: CASSPGTGSDEQYF
CDR3 DNA: TGTGCCAGCAGCCCCGGGACAGGGTCGGACGAGCAGTACTTC
clone size: .
J gene: TRBJ2-7
V gene: TRBV12-1
D gene: .

CDR3 protein: CASSHPGAGSAFF
CDR3 DNA: TGCGCCAGCAGCCACCCAGGGGCCGGCTCCGCTTTCTTT
clone size: .
J gene: TRBJ1-1
V gene: TRBV4-3
D gene: .

CDR3 protein: CASSHLSGQTGPSADTQYF
CDR3 DNA: TGTGCCAGCAGCCATCTCTCCGGCCAGACAGGGCCTTCGGCAGATACGCAGTATTTT
clone size: few
J gene: TRBJ2-3
V gene: TRBV4-2
D gene: TRBD1

CDR3 protein: CASSPQRYNEQFF
CDR3 DNA: TGCGCCAGCAGCCCTCAAAGATACAATGAGCAGTTCTTC
clone size: .
J gene: TRBJ2-1
V gene: TRBV4-1
D gene: .

CDR3 protein: CASSYSVRGLTDTQYF
CDR3 DNA: TGTGCCAGCAGTTACTCGGTGCGGGGGCTCACAGATACGCAGTATTTT
clone size: once
J gene: TRBJ2-3
V gene: TRBV6-5
D gene: .

CDR3 protein: CASSPQGLGNTIYF
CDR3 DNA: TGTGCCAGCTCACCACAGGGCCTGGGAAACACCATATATTTT
clone size: .
J gene: TRBJ1-3
V gene: TRBV18
D gene: .

CDR3 protein: CASSQEALAVNTGELFF
CDR3 DNA: TGTGCCAGCAGCCAAGAGGCACTAGCGGTGAACACCGGGGAGCTGTTTTTT
clone size: .
J gene: TRBJ2-2
V gene: TRBV4-2
D gene: TRBD2

CDR3 protein: CASSLSGTGELFF
CDR3 DNA: TGTGCCAGCAGCTTATCCGGGACAGGGGAGCTGTTTTTT
clone size: .
J gene: TRBJ2-2
V gene: TRBV28
D gene: .

CDR3 protein: CATSDRGDRGNWEQYF
CDR3 DNA: TGTGCCACCAGTGACCGGGGGGACAGGGGGAATTGGGAGCAGTACTTC
clone size: .
J gene: TRBJ2-7
V gene: TRBV24-1
D gene: TRBD1

CDR3 protein: CASSLGQGANGYTF
CDR3 DNA: TGCGCCAGCAGCTTGGGACAGGGGGCAAATGGCTACACCTTC
clone size: .
J gene: TRBJ1-2
V gene: TRBV5-1
D gene: TRBD1